This T cell receptor beta chain was identified during a study of cytomegalovirus exposure and HLA in healthy donors. Study background: The Caucasian-associated ancestry cluster contained roughly four fifths of the 300 to 400 genotyped donors.

The PCR contained 60 Vbeta and 13 Jbeta primers. Assay: immunoSEQ multiplex PCR; the TCRdb copy retains only in-frame clones and omits some. The sample consists of about 170,000 clones, 70% to 80% of them appearing once. This clone was found a few times. Trimming cost V 4 bases and J 4 bases, with 11 bases left between them. The CDR3 spans 14 residues. Per germline, CDR1 SNHLY and CDR2 FYNNEI. Sequenced material: PBMCs. The source of this sequence is a female donor in good health and CMV-seronegative. The chain joins TRBV2 to TRBJ1-5; D remains unclear. The CDR3 DNA reads as TGTGCCAGCAGTGCTCGTCAGTCGAATCAGCCCCAGCATTTT. Protein: CASSARQSNQPQHF.